The 9 T cell receptor beta chains listed next were all sequenced from one sample in a study of cytomegalovirus exposure and HLA in healthy donors. Using immunoSEQ multiplex PCR, the repertoire was profiled, and TCRdb retains in-frame clones only, with some absent. The profile shows over 200,000 clones, 70% to 90% of them singletons. The sequenced material came from PBMCs. Receptor source: a young woman in good health and CMV-seronegative.

The chain carries TRBV30 and TRBJ2-7, with D uncertain. Trimming left V 0 bases short and J 4 bases short, with 4 bases between. The CDR3 length is 11 residues. Germline assignment: CDR1 GTSNPN and CDR2 SVGIG (reference sequence). The CDR3 spells CAWSVQYEQYF. CDR3 DNA sequence: TGTGCCTGGAGTGTCCAGTACGAGCAGTACTTC.

The CDR3 here is CSARRASDTDTQYF. The CDR3 nucleotides are TGCAGCGCCCGAAGGGCTAGCGACACAGATACGCAGTATTTT. The genes are TRBV29-1 and TRBJ2-3; a possible D gene is TRBD2 (6 bases). The V gene lost 7 bases and the J gene lost 2 bases, with 16 bases spanning the gap. In germline, CDR1 is SQVTM, CDR2 ANQGSEA. The CDR3 runs to 14 residues.

V is TRBV29-1 and J is TRBJ2-3, with 9 bases aligning to TRBD2. Losses at the gene ends were 4 bases for V and 0 bases for J; bases not matched to a gene: 5. Germline V gene sequence: CDR1 SQVTM, CDR2 ANQGSEA. The CDR3 is made up of 15 amino acids. The DNA for the CDR3 is TGCAGCGTTGGAGGACTAGCGCCTAGCACAGATACGCAGTATTTT. Translation: CSVGGLAPSTDTQYF.

This chain uses TRBV2 with TRBJ1-5, with D tentatively TRBD1 (5 bases). The CDR3 spans 14 residues. Trimming took off 7 bases at V and 0 bases at J, with 10 bases between the two ends. The germline gives CDR1 SNHLY, CDR2 FYNNEI. CDR3 sequence reads: CASTAGNSNQPQHF. The CDR3, as DNA: TGTGCCAGCACGGCAGGGAATAGCAATCAGCCCCAGCATTTT. The full variable domain, completed using reference TRBV2 and TRBJ1-5, is EPEVTQTPSHQVTQMGQEVILRCVPISNHLYFYWYRQILGQKVEFLVSFYNNEISEKSEIFDDQFSVERPDGSNFTLKIRSTKLEDSAMYFCASTAGNSNQPQHFGDGTRLSIL.

The chain recombines TRBV5-1 with TRBJ2-3, with TRBD2 as a possible D gene (6 bases). The V and J ends lost 4 bases and 0 bases respectively, with 15 bases between them. Per germline, CDR1 SGHRS and CDR2 YFSETQ. The CDR3 is made up of 16 amino acids. CDR3 region: CASSASGAHSTDTQYF. In nucleotides, the CDR3 is TGCGCCAGCAGCGCTTCGGGAGCACATAGCACAGATACGCAGTATTTT.

The chain carries TRBV7-6 and TRBJ2-2, with D perhaps TRBD2 (5 bases). The CDR3 spans 14 residues. In germline, CDR1 is SGHVS, CDR2 FNYEAQ. Trimming removed 4 bases from V and 5 bases from J, with 11 bases in between. The CDR3 region has the DNA TGTGCCAGCAGCTCGCTTGAGGGTACCGGGGAGCTGTTTTTT. Residues: CASSSLEGTGELFF. Full variable domain (missing parts from reference TRBV7-6 and TRBJ2-2): GAGVSQSPRYKVTKRGQDVALRCDPISGHVSLYWYRQALGQGPEFLTYFNYEAQQDKSGLPNDRFSAERPEGSISTLTIQRTEQRDSAMYRCASSSLEGTGELFFGEGSRLTVL.

CDR3 sequence: CASSDRAVVTDTQYF. Written as DNA, the CDR3 is TGTGCCAGCAGTGACAGAGCGGTTGTTACAGATACGCAGTATTTT. The V gene is TRBV2, the J gene TRBJ2-3; possibly TRBD2 for D (5 bases). This CDR3 is built from 15 residues. CDR1 is SNHLY and CDR2 is FYNNEI in the germline V gene. V lost 3 bases and J lost 3, with 13 bases in between.

V and J are TRBV25-1 and TRBJ1-4; 8 nucleotides agree with TRBD1. CDR3 length: 17 amino acids. Trimming removed 1 base from V and 0 bases from J; junction bases left unmatched: 4. CDR1 and CDR2 (germline): MGHDK, SYGVNS. CDR3 coding DNA: TGTGCCAGCAGTGAATGGGACAGGAGGACAACTAATGAAAAACTGTTTTTT. This sequence encodes CASSEWDRRTTNEKLFF.

The gene calls are TRBV6-5 and TRBJ2-6; 7 nucleotides match TRBD1. Germline values: CDR1 MNHEY, CDR2 SVGAGI. This CDR3 comprises 15 residues. V gave up 5 bases and J gave up 5 bases; unmatched junction bases: 6. CDR3 nucleotide sequence: TGTGCCAGCAGTCGTCCGGGACAGAGGGCCAACGTCCTGACTTTC. This translates into CASSRPGQRANVLTF.